Only one count was recorded for the clone carrying this TCR beta chain. The antigen is not known. This sample was included in a study of cytomegalovirus exposure and HLA in healthy donors. Whole-study findings and limits: Sequencing probably produced one cluster of sequence variants that were highly shared. Clonal expansion was found to be greater in HLA-associated TCR beta chains than in equally common others in a later analysis.

The primer mix had 60 Vbeta and 13 Jbeta primers. Measured with immunoSEQ multiplex PCR; TCRdb has only the in-frame clones, and not every one. Among around 190,000 clones listed, 75% to 90% were seen once. The CDR3 length is 12 residues. The germline V gene has CDR1 ENHRY and CDR2 SYGVKD. V lost 10 bases to trimming and J lost 3 bases, with 12 bases between them. This sequence was found in a boy aged 2 to 10 in good health and CMV-seronegative. The chain employs TRBV10-3 and TRBJ1-1; D remains unclear. The specimen sequenced was PBMCs. CDR3 sequence reads: CATRGLDTEAFF. CDR3 DNA: TGTGCCACCCGCGGGCTGGACACTGAAGCTTTCTTT.